These 26 T cell receptor beta chains share one sample of origin, sequenced in a study of cytomegalovirus exposure and HLA in healthy donors (TCRdb year 2017). Library preparation was by the immunoSEQ multiplex PCR assay. The multiplex PCR relied on a mix of 60 forward primers for TCR Vbeta segments and 13 reverse primers for TCR Jbeta segments. TCRdb mirrors the immuneACCESS table, restricted to in-frame sequences. Some clones are absent from its copies; in checked studies, under half trace to an unresolved V gene, and the reason for the others is unknown. The sample's own table lists approximately 40,000 clones. Around 1.8% of the sample goes to the ten largest clones. Sequencing used PBMCs. The receptors derive from a woman aged 25 to 39 in good health and CMV-seronegative.

The gene calls are TRBV9 and TRBJ2-1; TRBD1 matches 7 bases. Germline CDR1 reads SGDLS; CDR2 reads YYNGEE. V gave up 0 bases and J gave up 2 bases; unmatched junction bases: 5. This CDR3 spans 16 amino acids. CDR3 DNA sequence: TGTGCCAGCAGCGTAGGGGTACAGGGGCCCTACAATGAGCAGTTCTTC. Residues: CASSVGVQGPYNEQFF.

The chain is built from TRBV27 and TRBJ2-7, with a possible D match to TRBD1 (6 bases). Trimming removed 2 bases from V and 2 bases from J, with 16 bases in between. CDR3 length: 16 residues. Per the germline V gene, CDR1 is MNHEY and CDR2 is SMNVEV (reference sequence). The CDR3 loop is CASSLVSRGRPYEQYF. CDR3 sequence (DNA): TGTGCCAGCAGTTTAGTTAGCAGGGGCCGACCCTACGAGCAGTACTTC.

This chain's CDR3 is CASRTGNTEAFF. CDR3 sequence (DNA): TGTGCCAGCAGGACAGGGAACACTGAAGCTTTCTTT. This chain uses TRBV28 with TRBJ1-1; D is possibly TRBD1 (6 bases). V dropped 6 bases and J dropped 1 base, with 6 bases sitting between them. CDR1 and CDR2 from the germline V gene are MDHEN and SYDVKM. The CDR3 has 12 residues.

V and J are TRBV4-3 and TRBJ2-1, with D unclear. In germline, CDR1 is LGHNA, CDR2 YSLEER. The CDR3 is made up of 16 amino acids. Trimming removed 0 bases from V and 4 bases from J, with 13 bases in between. The CDR3 DNA is TGCGCCAGCAGCCAAGATATAACTACTTTTTACAATGAGCAGTTCTTC. It translates to CASSQDITTFYNEQFF.

The chain combines TRBV18 with TRBJ1-1; 7 bases are shared with TRBD1. There are 14 residues in the CDR3. V shed 3 bases and J 1 base; nucleotides not matched to a gene: 2. Germline CDR1 KGHSH, CDR2 LQKENI. Here the CDR3 reads CASSPGTENTEAFF. The CDR3 nucleotides read TGTGCCAGCTCACCCGGGACAGAGAACACTGAAGCTTTCTTT.

This chain joins TRBV7-6 and TRBJ2-2; tentatively, D is TRBD2 (6 bases). V lost 3 bases and J 3 bases, leaving 11 bases between the germline ends. CDR3 length: 15 amino acids. Germline CDR1 and CDR2: SGHVS and FNYEAQ. DNA of the CDR3: TGTGCCAGCAGCTTGAGGGGCGGGGACACCGGGGAGCTGTTTTTT. It codes for CASSLRGGDTGELFF.

This CDR3 is CASSLDLSGTYEQYF. CDR3 nucleotides: TGTGCCAGCAGCTTAGACCTTAGCGGTACCTACGAGCAGTACTTC. V gene TRBV11-2 combines with J gene TRBJ2-7; possibly TRBD2 for D (6 bases). Germline CDR1 and CDR2: SGHAT and FQNNGV. Trimming took 0 bases from V and 2 from J, leaving 11 bases between them. The CDR3 runs 15 residues.

The chain has TRBV28 and TRBJ1-2; 7 positions match TRBD1. Unmatched junction bases numbered 28, after V lost 7 bases and J lost 2 bases. The CDR3 length is 21 residues. Germline V gene sequence: CDR1 MDHEN, CDR2 SYDVKM. In DNA form, the CDR3 reads TGTGCCAGCACCTTTAGGGGACAGTGGTTAGCCGAGCTTCCGCGCAACTATGGCTACACCTTC. Translated: CASTFRGQWLAELPRNYGYTF.

This chain links TRBV19 with TRBJ1-3, with 8 bases identical to TRBD1. The CDR3 is made up of 14 amino acids. The V gene end was trimmed by 6 bases and the J gene end by 9 bases; junction bases not matched to a gene: 10. Germline CDR1 LNHDA, CDR2 SQIVND (reference sequence). The CDR3 nucleotides read TGTGCCAGTAGGGTAGACAGGGGTGAGGGCACCATATATTTT. Translating it yields CASRVDRGEGTIYF.

This chain uses TRBV5-1 with TRBJ2-2, with 8 bases identical to TRBD2. The CDR3 contains 17 residues. V shed 0 bases and J 2 bases; nucleotides not matched to a gene: 6. Germline V CDR1 and CDR2: SGHRS, YFSETQ. CDR3 residues: CASSLGGRSPNTGELFF. For the CDR3, the DNA is TGCGCCAGCAGCTTGGGCGGGAGGAGTCCCAACACCGGGGAGCTGTTTTTT.

The rearrangement links TRBV28 to TRBJ1-2; D call uncertain. Germline V gene data show CDR1 as MDHEN and CDR2 as SYDVKM. V dropped 2 bases and J dropped 4 bases, with 8 bases sitting between them. The CDR3 covers 13 residues. The CDR3 DNA reads TGTGCCAGCAGTTTAGGCACACGCTATGGCTACACCTTC. This gives the protein CASSLGTRYGYTF.

This chain joins TRBV7-8 and TRBJ2-7; the D gene is possibly TRBD2 (6 bases). The CDR3 sequence is 15 residues long. V lost 0 bases and J 3 bases, leaving 12 bases between the germline ends. The V gene's germline CDR1 is SGHVS and CDR2 FQNEAQ. The CDR3 DNA is TGTGCCAGCAGCTTAGCGCCGGGAGATCTCTACGAGCAGTACTTC. Translated, it gives CASSLAPGDLYEQYF.

The chain joins TRBV7-2 to TRBJ2-1; TRBD2 might be the D (6 bases). V was clipped by 1 base and J by 2 bases, with 12 bases between them. Per germline, CDR1 SGHTA and CDR2 FQGNSA. This CDR3 is built from 16 residues. The CDR3 sequence is CASSLELSGTYNEQFF. As DNA, the CDR3 is TGTGCCAGCAGCTTAGAACTTAGCGGTACCTACAATGAGCAGTTCTTC. The full variable domain, with the rest looked up from reference TRBV7-2 and TRBJ2-1, is GAGVSQSPSNKVTEKGKDVELRCDPISGHTALYWYRQSLGQGLEFLIYFQGNSAPDKSGLPSDRFSAERTGGSVSTLTIQRTQQEDSAVYLCASSLELSGTYNEQFFGPGTRLTVL.

The chain joins TRBV5-1 to TRBJ2-7, with 11 positions matching TRBD1. Germline CDR1 is SGHRS and CDR2 is YFSETQ. The V segment lost 0 bases and the J segment 4 bases; nucleotides outside the gene matches: 3. This CDR3 has 15 amino acids. The CDR3 bases are TGCGCCAGCAGCTTGGGCGGGACAGGGGGTTACGAGCAGTACTTC. Amino acid sequence: CASSLGGTGGYEQYF.

V and J are TRBV11-3 and TRBJ1-3; D is unclear. Trimming shortened V by 0 bases and J by 2 bases, and 8 bases separated the two germline ends. The CDR3 is 15 amino acids. Germline V gene sequence: CDR1 SGHNT, CDR2 YENEEA. The CDR3 here is CASSLDRKAGNTIYF. CDR3 bases: TGTGCCAGCAGCTTAGACAGGAAGGCTGGAAACACCATATATTTT.

DNA of the CDR3: TGCGCCAGCAGCGGGTCCGCAGCCTTTGGGCCGGGACAGGGGATAAACTATGGCTACACCTTC. This codes for CASSGSAAFGPGQGINYGYTF. This chain connects TRBV4-1 to TRBJ1-2, with 10 positions matching TRBD1. Germline values: CDR1 MGHRA, CDR2 YSYEKL. The V segment lost 5 bases and the J segment 2 bases; nucleotides outside the gene matches: 23. The CDR3 contains 21 residues.

The V and J genes are TRBV5-8 and TRBJ1-1, with TRBD1 as a possible D gene (5 bases). CDR3 length: 14 amino acids. Germline CDR1 SGHTS, CDR2 YDEGEE. The ends were cut back, 0 bases at V and 3 bases at J, with 9 bases in the middle. CDR3 sequence: CASSLAPRDTEAFF. CDR3 DNA sequence: TGTGCCAGCAGCTTGGCTCCCAGGGACACTGAAGCTTTCTTT.

The CDR3 sequence is CASSQTTPAYEQYF. Written as DNA, the CDR3 is TGTGCCAGCAGCCAGACAACGCCTGCCTACGAGCAGTACTTC. V is TRBV27 and J is TRBJ2-7; D remains unclear. CDR3 size: 14 residues. Germline values: CDR1 MNHEY, CDR2 SMNVEV (reference sequence). V was clipped by 6 bases and J by 2 bases, with 14 bases between them.

In DNA form, the CDR3 reads TGCAGCGTTGTAGGGACAGGGGGATCCCAGTACTTC. It encodes CSVVGTGGSQYF. The V gene is TRBV29-1, the J gene TRBJ2-5, with TRBD1 identical over 11 bases. J was trimmed by 9 bases and V by 4 bases; bases with no gene match: 4. CDR1 and CDR2 (germline): SQVTM, ANQGSEA. This CDR3 has 12 amino acids.

V gene TRBV28 combines with J gene TRBJ2-3; TRBD2 aligns across 10 bases. CDR3 length equals 15 residues. The germline gives CDR1 MDHEN, CDR2 SYDVKM. With 3 bases clipped from V and 7 bases from J, the junction kept 7 bases outside the gene matches. The DNA of the CDR3 is TGTGCCAGCAGTTTGCTAGCGGGAGAAGGACATACGCAGTATTTT. It specifies CASSLLAGEGHTQYF. The full variable domain, with the rest looked up from reference TRBV28 and TRBJ2-3, is DVKVTQSSRYLVKRTGEKVFLECVQDMDHENMFWYRQDPGLGLRLIYFSYDVKMKEKGDIPEGYSVSREKKERFSLILESASTNQTSMYLCASSLLAGEGHTQYFGPGTRLTVL.

The chain couples TRBV28 to TRBJ2-1; perhaps TRBD1 as D (5 bases). This CDR3 is 14 amino acids long. Trimming pared 10 bases from V and 1 base from J, leaving 14 bases between. The germline V gene encodes CDR1 MDHEN and CDR2 SYDVKM. CDR3 sequence: CATTTVISYNEQFF. DNA for the CDR3: TGTGCCACCACGACAGTAATATCCTACAATGAGCAGTTCTTC.

The V and J genes are TRBV7-9 and TRBJ2-7, with a tentative D call TRBD2 (5 bases). The ends were cut back, 2 bases at V and 2 bases at J, with 10 bases in the middle. Per the germline V gene, CDR1 is SEHNR and CDR2 is FQNEAQ (reference sequence). This CDR3 is 14 amino acids long. The DNA for the CDR3 is TGTGCCAGCAGCTTATATGAGGGTCCCTACGAGCAGTACTTC. It translates to CASSLYEGPYEQYF.

The J gene is TRBJ1-3, the V gene TRBV18; the match to TRBD1 covers 7 bases. Germline values: CDR1 KGHSH, CDR2 LQKENI. The CDR3 runs to 16 residues. V was pared by 2 bases and J by 4 bases, with 8 bases of the junction left unmatched. CDR3 protein: CASSPGRQGGGNTIYF. In DNA form, the CDR3 reads TGTGCCAGCTCACCAGGGCGGCAAGGGGGCGGAAACACCATATATTTT.

This chain links TRBV18 with TRBJ2-7, with D tentatively TRBD1 (5 bases). The germline gives CDR1 KGHSH, CDR2 LQKENI. With 3 bases removed from V and 2 bases from J, the gap between germline ends came to 8 bases. The CDR3 is 13 residues long. CDR3 in amino acids: CASSPEGAYEQYF. CDR3 coding DNA: TGTGCCAGCTCACCGGAAGGGGCCTACGAGCAGTACTTC.

V and J are TRBV7-6 and TRBJ2-7; a possible D gene is TRBD1 (6 bases). Deletions cut 1 base from V and 3 bases from J, with 16 bases between. The CDR3 runs 16 residues. Germline V lookup: CDR1 SGHVS, CDR2 FNYEAQ. CDR3 sequence (DNA): TGTGCCAGCAGCTTAGAACAGGGCCAATCCAACTACGAGCAGTACTTC. It encodes CASSLEQGQSNYEQYF. The variable domain in full, completed from reference TRBV7-6 and TRBJ2-7, reads GAGVSQSPRYKVTKRGQDVALRCDPISGHVSLYWYRQALGQGPEFLTYFNYEAQQDKSGLPNDRFSAERPEGSISTLTIQRTEQRDSAMYRCASSLEQGQSNYEQYFGPGTRLTVT.

The rearrangement uses TRBV6-1 and TRBJ2-5; D possibly corresponds to TRBD1 (6 bases). The CDR3 is 12 amino acids. V was cut by 4 bases and J by 4 bases, with 7 bases left in between. Per the germline V gene, CDR1 is MNHNS and CDR2 is SASEGT. The CDR3 spells CASSVRGETQYF. In nucleotides, the CDR3 is TGTGCCAGCAGTGTCAGGGGAGAGACCCAGTACTTC.